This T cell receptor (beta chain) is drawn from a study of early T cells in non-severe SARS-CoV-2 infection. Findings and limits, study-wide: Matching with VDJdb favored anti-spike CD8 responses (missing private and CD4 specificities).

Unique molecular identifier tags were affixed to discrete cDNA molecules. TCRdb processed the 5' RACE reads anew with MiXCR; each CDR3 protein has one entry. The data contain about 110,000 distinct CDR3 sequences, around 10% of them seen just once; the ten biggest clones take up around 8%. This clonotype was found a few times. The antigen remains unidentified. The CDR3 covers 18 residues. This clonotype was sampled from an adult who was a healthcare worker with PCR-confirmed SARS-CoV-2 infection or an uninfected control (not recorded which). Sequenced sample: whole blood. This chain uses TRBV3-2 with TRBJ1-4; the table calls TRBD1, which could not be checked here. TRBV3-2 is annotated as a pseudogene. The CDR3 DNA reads TGTGCCAGCAGCCAAGATAAAGGGCAGGGTGAGGGTAATGAAAAACTGTTTTTT. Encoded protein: CASSQDKGQGEGNEKLFF.